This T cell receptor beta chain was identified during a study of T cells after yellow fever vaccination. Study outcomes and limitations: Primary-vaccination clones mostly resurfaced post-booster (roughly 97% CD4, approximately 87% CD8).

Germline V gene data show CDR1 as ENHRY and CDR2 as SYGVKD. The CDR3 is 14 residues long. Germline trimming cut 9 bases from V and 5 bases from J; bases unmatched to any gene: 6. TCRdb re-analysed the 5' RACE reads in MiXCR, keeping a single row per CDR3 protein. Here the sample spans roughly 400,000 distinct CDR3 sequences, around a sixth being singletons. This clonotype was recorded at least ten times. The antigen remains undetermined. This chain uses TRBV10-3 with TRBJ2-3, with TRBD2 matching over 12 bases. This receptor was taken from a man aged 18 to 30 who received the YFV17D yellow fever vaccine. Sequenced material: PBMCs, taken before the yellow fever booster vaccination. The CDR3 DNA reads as TGTGCCATGGCTAGCGGGGGGGCTCTAGATACGCAGTATTTT. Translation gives CAMASGGALDTQYF.